These 15 T cell receptor beta chains were sequenced from one sample in a study of T cell responses to AZD1222 COVID-19 vaccine. Produced via immunoSEQ multiplex PCR; TCRdb's table is partial and in-frame only. The sample records 120,000 to 150,000 clones, approximately 86% being singletons. The sample consisted of peripheral blood, taken 28 days after the second dose of the MenACWY control vaccine. All receptors derive from an adult who received the MenACWY meningococcal vaccine as a control.

This clone was recorded a few times. The rearrangement uses TRBV7-2 and TRBJ1-1; D remains ambiguous. CDR1 and CDR2 (germline): SGHTA, FQGNSA. The CDR3 covers 14 residues. V was clipped by 5 bases and J by 3 bases, with 13 bases between them. CDR3: CASSEQPMYTEAFF. In DNA form, the CDR3 reads TGTGCCAGCAGCGAGCAGCCCATGTACACTGAAGCTTTCTTT. The entire variable domain, with the rest obtained from reference TRBV7-2 and TRBJ1-1, is as follows: GAGVSQSPSNKVTEKGKDVELRCDPISGHTALYWYRQSLGQGLEFLIYFQGNSAPDKSGLPSDRFSAERTGGSVSTLTIQRTQQEDSAVYLCASSEQPMYTEAFFGQGTRLTVV.

The chain couples TRBV7-3 to TRBJ1-3; D is undetermined. This CDR3 has 14 amino acids. Germline-derived CDR1 and CDR2 are SGHTA and FQGTGA. The V and J ends lost 0 bases and 7 bases respectively, with 10 bases between them. The CDR3 spells CASSLTGVGNTIYF. CDR3 DNA: TGTGCCAGCAGCTTAACTGGCGTGGGGAACACCATATATTTT.

The genes are TRBV18 and TRBJ2-7; 7 bases are a match to TRBD1. Germline-derived CDR1 and CDR2 are KGHSH and LQKENI. This CDR3 region has 13 residues. V shed 4 bases and J 5 bases; nucleotides not matched to a gene: 5. CDR3 in amino acids: CASSLDREDEQYF. CDR3 sequence (DNA): TGTGCCAGCTCACTTGACAGGGAAGACGAGCAGTACTTC. Using reference TRBV18 and TRBJ2-7 for the parts outside the CDR3, the full variable domain is NAGVMQNPRHLVRRRGQEARLRCSPMKGHSHVYWYRQLPEEGLKFMVYLQKENIIDESGMPKERFSAEFPKEGPSILRIQQVVRGDSAAYFCASSLDREDEQYFGPGTRLTVT.

This clone occurred a few times. DNA of the CDR3: TGTGCCTGGAGGGACAGGGCCGAGCAGTACTTC. Translating it yields CAWRDRAEQYF. The chain carries TRBV30 and TRBJ2-7, with TRBD1 identical over 8 bases. Germline CDR1 GTSNPN, CDR2 SVGIG (reference sequence). Trimming at V came to 3 bases and at J to 6 bases, leaving 1 base not matched to a gene. The CDR3 sequence is 11 residues long.

The V call is TRBV19, the J call TRBJ2-3, with 9 positions matching TRBD2. V was clipped by 7 bases and J by 6 bases; unmatched bases: 11. The CDR3 runs 15 residues. In germline, CDR1 is LNHDA, CDR2 SQIVND (reference sequence). In DNA form, the CDR3 reads TGTGCCAGTACTAAGGCGCCTAGCGGGGCCGATACGCAGTATTTT. Residues: CASTKAPSGADTQYF.

This clone was seen just once. The rearrangement uses TRBV4-1 and TRBJ1-2; 10 bases agree with TRBD1. Germline CDR1 reads MGHRA; CDR2 reads YSYEKL. The CDR3 is 16 residues long. The trim removed 3 bases at V and 6 bases at J, leaving 10 bases unmatched. The CDR3 sequence is CASSHRGQGESNGYTF. CDR3 sequence (DNA): TGCGCCAGCAGCCATCGCGGACAGGGGGAGTCGAATGGCTACACCTTC.

This sequence joins TRBV29-1 and TRBJ2-7; 12 positions agree with TRBD1. The V gene's germline CDR1 is SQVTM and CDR2 ANQGSEA. The CDR3 is 17 residues long. The V segment lost 7 bases and the J segment 3 bases; nucleotides outside the gene matches: 16. The CDR3 DNA sequence: TGCAGCGACAGACCTACTCCCTGGGACAGGGGGCTCTACGAGCAGTACTTC. Its protein product is CSDRPTPWDRGLYEQYF.

CDR3 loop: CASSYSGSNQPQHF. In DNA, the CDR3 is TGTGCCAGCAGTTACTCGGGGAGCAATCAGCCCCAGCATTTT. The chain carries TRBV6-6 and TRBJ1-5; D remains unclear. CDR1 is MNHNY and CDR2 is SVGAGI in the germline V gene (reference sequence). Trimming stripped 0 bases from V and 1 base from J, with 4 bases between. The length of the CDR3 is 14 residues.

The V call is TRBV2, the J call TRBJ2-5, with D possibly matching TRBD2 (5 bases). Per the germline V gene, CDR1 is SNHLY and CDR2 is FYNNEI. V lost 6 bases to trimming and J lost 1 base, with 15 bases between them. The CDR3 loop spans 15 amino acids. The CDR3 loop reads CASRAASWPQETQYF. As DNA, the CDR3 is TGTGCCAGCAGGGCAGCTAGCTGGCCCCAAGAGACCCAGTACTTC. Together with reference TRBV2 and TRBJ2-5, the CDR3 gives the full variable domain: EPEVTQTPSHQVTQMGQEVILRCVPISNHLYFYWYRQILGQKVEFLVSFYNNEISEKSEIFDDQFSVERPDGSNFTLKIRSTKLEDSAMYFCASRAASWPQETQYFGPGTRLLVL.

This chain links TRBV29-1 with TRBJ2-1, with 7 bases identical to TRBD2. The CDR3 extends over 14 amino acids. CDR1 is SQVTM and CDR2 is ANQGSEA in the germline V gene. Unmatched junction bases numbered 6, after V lost 2 bases and J lost 5 bases. CDR3 nucleotide sequence: TGCAGCGTTGAACGGCGGGGGTTGAACAATGAGCAGTTCTTC. As protein: CSVERRGLNNEQFF.

The sample holds a few counts of this clone. The chain combines TRBV18 with TRBJ1-6; the D is unclear. Germline V CDR1 and CDR2: KGHSH, LQKENI. V lost 1 base, J lost 6 bases, and 7 bases lay in between. The CDR3 has 14 residues. CDR3 nucleotides: TGTGCCAGCTCACCACTCGCGGCTAATTCACCCCTCCACTTT. It yields the protein CASSPLAANSPLHF.

The genes are TRBV5-1 and TRBJ1-4; D might be TRBD1 (5 bases). Per the germline V gene, CDR1 is SGHRS and CDR2 is YFSETQ. Trimming stripped 4 bases from V and 8 bases from J, with 15 bases between. This CDR3 contains 14 residues. The CDR3 DNA follows: TGCGCCAGCAGCCTTCGCGGGGCGGAGGAAAAACTGTTTTTT. Translation gives CASSLRGAEEKLFF.

This rearrangement joins TRBV7-2 to TRBJ2-7, with 7 bases that match TRBD2. Looked up from germline, CDR1 is SGHTA and CDR2 is FQGNSA. The CDR3 totals 14 residues. V shed 0 bases and J 3 bases; nucleotides not matched to a gene: 2. CDR3 region: CASSLAGGVYEQYF. CDR3 sequence (DNA): TGTGCCAGCAGCTTAGCGGGGGGGGTCTACGAGCAGTACTTC.

The gene calls are TRBV18 and TRBJ2-3, with D perhaps matching TRBD2 (6 bases). Trimming pared 1 base from V and 6 bases from J, leaving 17 bases between. CDR1 is KGHSH and CDR2 is LQKENI in the germline V gene. This CDR3 is 16 amino acids long. The CDR3 DNA reads TGTGCCAGCTCACCACTGGTAGGAGGGGCGCAGGATACGCAGTATTTT. The encoded protein is CASSPLVGGAQDTQYF. Full variable domain (rest looked up from reference TRBV18 and TRBJ2-3): NAGVMQNPRHLVRRRGQEARLRCSPMKGHSHVYWYRQLPEEGLKFMVYLQKENIIDESGMPKERFSAEFPKEGPSILRIQQVVRGDSAAYFCASSPLVGGAQDTQYFGPGTRLTVL.

The chain employs TRBV7-9 and TRBJ2-7, with TRBD1 matching over 8 bases. Per germline, CDR1 SEHNR and CDR2 FQNEAQ (reference sequence). CDR3 size: 15 residues. J lost 1 base, V lost 5 bases, and 7 bases had no gene match. In DNA form, the CDR3 reads TGTGCCAGCAGCGGTCACAGGGGGAGTTCCTACGAGCAGTACTTC. Translating gives CASSGHRGSSYEQYF.